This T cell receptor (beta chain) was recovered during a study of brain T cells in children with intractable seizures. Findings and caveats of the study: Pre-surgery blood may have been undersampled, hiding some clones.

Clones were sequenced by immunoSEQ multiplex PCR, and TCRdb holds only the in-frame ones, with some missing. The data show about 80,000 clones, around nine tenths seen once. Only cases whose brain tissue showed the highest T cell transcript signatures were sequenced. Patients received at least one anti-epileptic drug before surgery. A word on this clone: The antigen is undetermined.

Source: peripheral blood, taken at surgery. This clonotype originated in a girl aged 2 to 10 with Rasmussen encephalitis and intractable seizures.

Here the CDR3 reads CAWSVKEGGRGDTQYF. DNA for the CDR3: TGTGCCTGGAGTGTAAAGGAAGGGGGCCGCGGAGATACGCAGTATTTT. The chain uses TRBV30 and TRBJ2-3, with TRBD1 matching over 7 bases. V trimming: 0 bases; J trimming: 5 bases; junction bases outside the gene matches: 11. The germline V gene encodes CDR1 GTSNPN and CDR2 SVGIG (reference sequence). The length of the CDR3 is 16 residues.